A selection of T cell receptor beta chains follows, all from one sample in a study of CD8 T cells in ankylosing spondylitis. Using its own MiXCR run on the 5' RACE reads, TCRdb lists one record per CDR3 protein. The sample has about 700,000 distinct CDR3 sequences; around a fifth are singletons. Material for sequencing was blood, either unsorted or a sorted T cell fraction (not recorded which). The receptors originated from a male donor with ankylosing spondylitis. The CDR3 runs from the conserved cysteine through the conserved F or W. Each record gives: clone size, D gene, CDR3 length, J gene, V gene, CDR3 protein, CDR3 DNA. D genes are given only for firm matches. Clone size, where shown, is once, few, many, or a class for clones that have expanded.

size: once
D: .
length: 12
J: TRBJ1-1
V: TRBV29-1
CDR3: CSANSGATEAFF
DNA: TGCAGCGCTAACTCAGGGGCCACTGAAGCTTTCTTT

size: few
D: .
length: 14
J: TRBJ2-1
V: TRBV25-1
CDR3: CASSEVAVENEQFF
DNA: TGTGCCAGCAGTGAAGTTGCGGTGGAGAATGAGCAGTTCTTC

size: .
D: TRBD2
length: 18
J: TRBJ2-1
V: TRBV19
CDR3: CASSGRTSGRAPYNEQFF
DNA: TGTGCCAGTAGTGGACGGACTAGCGGGAGGGCCCCCTACAATGAGCAGTTCTTC

size: few
D: .
length: 14
J: TRBJ1-1
V: TRBV15
CDR3: CATSGSIPNTEAFF
DNA: TGTGCCACCAGCGGCTCAATACCGAACACTGAAGCTTTCTTT

size: few
D: TRBD1
length: 16
J: TRBJ1-1
V: TRBV2
CDR3: CASTQGGTGKNTEAFF
DNA: TGTGCCAGCACTCAAGGTGGGACAGGGAAAAACACTGAAGCTTTCTTT

size: few
D: TRBD2
length: 14
J: TRBJ2-3
V: TRBV12-3/TRBV12-4
CDR3: CAVGGVGSTDTQYF
DNA: TGTGCCGTTGGGGGGGTCGGAAGCACAGATACGCAGTATTTT

size: .
D: TRBD2
length: 15
J: TRBJ2-7
V: TRBV11-3
CDR3: CASRSTSGGIYEQYF
DNA: TGTGCCAGCAGATCGACTAGCGGGGGAATCTACGAGCAGTACTTC

size: .
D: .
length: 15
J: TRBJ2-5
V: TRBV7-9
CDR3: CASSGAGLGQETQYF
DNA: TGTGCCAGCAGCGGGGCAGGGTTAGGCCAAGAGACCCAGTACTTC

size: .
D: TRBD1
length: 15
J: TRBJ1-1
V: TRBV5-5
CDR3: CASSSTIGTGTEAFF
DNA: TGTGCCAGCAGCTCCACCATCGGGACAGGCACTGAAGCTTTCTTT

size: .
D: .
length: 14
J: TRBJ2-3
V: TRBV5-1
CDR3: CASSKRASTDTQYF
DNA: TGCGCCAGCAGCAAGCGGGCTAGCACAGATACGCAGTATTTT

size: .
D: TRBD2
length: 15
J: TRBJ2-1
V: TRBV6-5
CDR3: CASSYGVAGGYEQFF
DNA: TGTGCCAGCAGTTACGGAGTAGCGGGAGGCTATGAGCAGTTCTTC

size: few
D: .
length: 14
J: TRBJ1-1
V: TRBV2
CDR3: CASSLQGKDTEAFF
DNA: TGTGCCAGCAGTCTACAGGGAAAGGACACTGAAGCTTTCTTT

size: few
D: .
length: 14
J: TRBJ2-7
V: TRBV5-1
CDR3: CASSAGTRPYEQYF
DNA: TGCGCCAGCAGCGCCGGGACACGGCCCTACGAGCAGTACTTC

size: few
D: .
length: 13
J: TRBJ2-7
V: TRBV7-2
CDR3: CASSLNLPYEQYF
DNA: TGTGCCAGCAGCTTGAACCTCCCCTACGAGCAGTACTTC

size: .
D: TRBD2
length: 19
J: TRBJ2-1
V: TRBV20-1
CDR3: CSARGFWGLAESSYNEQFF
DNA: TGCAGTGCTAGAGGGTTTTGGGGACTAGCGGAGAGCTCCTACAATGAGCAGTTCTTC

size: few
D: .
length: 14
J: TRBJ2-1
V: TRBV30
CDR3: CAWSPDSYYNEQFF
DNA: TGTGCCTGGAGTCCTGACTCCTACTACAATGAGCAGTTCTTC

size: few
D: .
length: 13
J: TRBJ2-7
V: TRBV3-1
CDR3: CASSQEGSYEQYF
DNA: TGTGCCAGCAGCCAGGAGGGGTCCTACGAGCAGTACTTC

size: .
D: .
length: 14
J: TRBJ2-5
V: TRBV12-3/TRBV12-4
CDR3: CASRGWDGQETQYF
DNA: TGTGCCAGCAGGGGGTGGGACGGACAAGAGACCCAGTACTTC

size: few
D: TRBD2
length: 18
J: TRBJ2-3
V: TRBV13
CDR3: CASSSSGLAGSDTDTQYF
DNA: TGTGCCAGCAGCTCTTCAGGACTAGCGGGGAGTGATACAGATACGCAGTATTTT

size: many
D: TRBD1
length: 14
J: TRBJ1-5
V: TRBV20-1
CDR3: CSAREDRGNQPQHF
DNA: TGCAGTGCTAGAGAGGACAGGGGAAATCAGCCCCAGCATTTT

size: few
D: .
length: 13
J: TRBJ2-7
V: TRBV7-9
CDR3: CASSAREGYEQYF
DNA: TGTGCCAGCAGCGCCCGAGAGGGCTACGAGCAGTACTTC

size: .
D: TRBD2
length: 19
J: TRBJ2-3
V: TRBV11-1
CDR3: CASSLDDWSPSGSTDTQYF
DNA: TGTGCCAGCAGCTTAGATGATTGGTCCCCTAGCGGGAGCACAGATACGCAGTATTTT

size: .
D: .
length: 16
J: TRBJ2-1
V: TRBV12-3/TRBV12-4
CDR3: CASSLGGGPRYNEQFF
DNA: TGTGCCAGCAGTTTAGGTGGGGGCCCCCGATACAATGAGCAGTTCTTC

size: many
D: .
length: 17
J: TRBJ1-5
V: TRBV4-1
CDR3: CASSQDFRTVSNQPQHF
DNA: TGCGCCAGCAGCCAAGACTTCCGGACGGTAAGCAATCAGCCCCAGCATTTT

size: few
D: .
length: 15
J: TRBJ2-7
V: TRBV3-1
CDR3: CASSQDRVRPYEQYF
DNA: TGTGCCAGCAGCCAAGATCGCGTCAGGCCCTACGAGCAGTACTTC

size: once
D: .
length: 14
J: TRBJ2-1
V: TRBV10-3
CDR3: CAVQLGGSGNEQFF
DNA: TGTGCCGTACAGCTCGGGGGTTCGGGCAATGAGCAGTTCTTC